These 17 T cell receptor beta chains came from one sample sequenced in a study of T cell changes during pregnancy in multiple sclerosis. Some clones are missing from TCRdb's copy, which holds only in-frame ones; the method was immunoSEQ multiplex PCR. The sample contains tens of thousands of clones, around 93% of which appear only once. The sequences come from CD8+ T cells from peripheral blood mononuclear cells, collected in the first trimester of pregnancy. The receptor source for this set is a female donor with multiple sclerosis, enrolled in a pregnancy study.

This clone appeared a single time. V and J are TRBV19 and TRBJ1-2, with D tentatively TRBD1 (5 bases). CDR1 is LNHDA, CDR2 SQIVND, per germline (reference sequence). Trimming stripped 6 bases from V and 3 bases from J, with 11 bases between. The length of the CDR3 is 13 residues. CDR3 DNA: TGTGCCAGTAGGTCCAGGGAGGACTATGGCTACACCTTC. Protein sequence: CASRSREDYGYTF. Combining the CDR3 with reference TRBV19 and TRBJ1-2 gives the whole variable domain DGGITQSPKYLFRKEGQNVTLSCEQNLNHDAMYWYRQDPGQGLRLIYYSQIVNDFQKGDIAEGYSVSREKKESFPLTVTSAQKNPTAFYLCASRSREDYGYTFGSGTRLTVV.

The J gene is TRBJ2-6, the V gene TRBV7-2; D is ambiguous. The CDR3 covers 18 residues. Germline CDR1 is SGHTA and CDR2 is FQGNSA. V lost 1 base and J 0 bases, leaving 13 bases between the germline ends. The chain's CDR3 is CASSLEPDIPSGANVLTF. The CDR3 DNA is TGTGCCAGCAGCTTAGAACCAGATATCCCCTCTGGGGCCAACGTCCTGACTTTC. The variable domain in full, with the rest retrieved from reference TRBV7-2 and TRBJ2-6, is GAGVSQSPSNKVTEKGKDVELRCDPISGHTALYWYRQSLGQGLEFLIYFQGNSAPDKSGLPSDRFSAERTGGSVSTLTIQRTQQEDSAVYLCASSLEPDIPSGANVLTFGAGSRLTVL.

The chain couples TRBV9 to TRBJ1-1; tentatively, D is TRBD1 (5 bases). Trimming removed 3 bases from V and 3 bases from J, with 6 bases in between. This CDR3 has 12 residues. CDR1 and CDR2 (germline): SGDLS, YYNGEE. The CDR3 reads CASSAGYTEAFF. In DNA form, the CDR3 reads TGTGCCAGCAGCGCAGGGTACACTGAAGCTTTCTTT.

The chain has TRBV7-2 and TRBJ2-1; 9 nucleotides agree with TRBD2. The length of the CDR3 is 15 residues. V was pared by 6 bases and J by 6 bases, with 9 bases of the junction left unmatched. CDR1 is SGHTA, CDR2 FQGNSA, per germline. The CDR3 protein is CASSLGAGGGNEQFF. The CDR3 region has the DNA TGTGCCAGCAGTCTGGGGGCGGGAGGGGGCAATGAGCAGTTCTTC.

The chain has TRBV28 and TRBJ2-1, with 12 bases identical to TRBD2. The CDR3 sequence is 16 residues long. Per germline, CDR1 MDHEN and CDR2 SYDVKM. V lost 3 bases to trimming and J lost 4 bases; unmatched junction nucleotides: 4. CDR3 protein: CASSFPGLAGYNEQFF. CDR3 in DNA: TGTGCCAGCAGTTTTCCGGGACTAGCGGGTTACAATGAGCAGTTCTTC.

The chain recombines TRBV30 with TRBJ1-5; weak D call: TRBD1 (5 bases). Germline assignment: CDR1 GTSNPN and CDR2 SVGIG (reference sequence). There are 17 residues in the CDR3. The ends were cut back, 1 base at V and 4 bases at J, with 20 bases in the middle. CDR3 in amino acids: CAWSDGGGNVRNQPQHF. CDR3 DNA sequence: TGTGCCTGGAGTGATGGCGGGGGGAATGTTAGGAATCAGCCCCAGCATTTT.

The rearrangement links TRBV6-5 to TRBJ2-7; D call uncertain. The CDR3 extends over 13 amino acids. Germline lookup yields CDR1 MNHEY and CDR2 SVGAGI. The V and J ends lost 0 bases and 2 bases respectively, with 5 bases between them. As DNA, the CDR3 is TGTGCCAGCAGTTACTCCGAGGCCTACGAGCAGTACTTC. This gives the protein CASSYSEAYEQYF.

The chain recombines TRBV5-1 with TRBJ2-3, with a weak D call TRBD1 (6 bases). V was trimmed by 0 bases and J by 4 bases, leaving 12 bases between them. There are 15 residues in the CDR3. Germline V CDR1 and CDR2: SGHRS, YFSETQ. The CDR3 DNA sequence: TGCGCCAGCAGCTTGGCACAGGGCTTGGCAGATACGCAGTATTTT. Translated, it gives CASSLAQGLADTQYF. Variable domain in full (rest from reference TRBV5-1 and TRBJ2-3): KAGVTQTPRYLIKTRGQQVTLSCSPISGHRSVSWYQQTPGQGLQFLFEYFSETQRNKGNFPGRFSGRQFSNSRSEMNVSTLELGDSALYLCASSLAQGLADTQYFGPGTRLTVL.

The chain carries TRBV2 and TRBJ1-5, with a possible D match to TRBD1 (6 bases). Germline V lookup: CDR1 SNHLY, CDR2 FYNNEI. The V gene lost 6 bases and the J gene lost 3 bases, with 21 bases spanning the gap. CDR3 length equals 17 residues. The DNA of the CDR3 is TGTGCCAGCAGCGGAAAACGCGTCGGGACAATCAATCAGCCCCAGCATTTT. Translating it yields CASSGKRVGTINQPQHF.

V and J are TRBV7-9 and TRBJ2-1; D is unclear. The CDR3 extends over 12 amino acids. The germline CDR1 and CDR2 sequences are SEHNR and FQNEAQ (reference sequence). V was trimmed by 5 bases and J by 4 bases, leaving 6 bases between them. Here the CDR3 reads CASSREYNEQFF. CDR3 DNA sequence: TGTGCCAGCAGCAGAGAGTACAATGAGCAGTTCTTC.

The chain combines TRBV9 with TRBJ2-4, with 9 nucleotides matching TRBD1. CDR1 SGDLS and CDR2 YYNGEE come from the germline V gene. The CDR3 contains 18 residues. The ends lost 3 bases at V and 0 bases at J; junction bases unmatched: 10. Here the CDR3 reads CASSGSKTGGLAKNIQYF. DNA for the CDR3: TGTGCCAGCAGCGGTTCCAAGACAGGGGGGTTAGCCAAAAACATTCAGTACTTC.

V and J are TRBV4-1 and TRBJ2-1; D gene unclear. The CDR3 runs to 17 residues. CDR1 MGHRA and CDR2 YSYEKL come from the germline V gene. The V gene lost 0 bases and the J gene lost 2 bases, with 14 bases spanning the gap. CDR3: CASSQEFPLPTYNEQFF. As DNA, the CDR3 is TGCGCCAGCAGCCAAGAATTCCCACTACCCACCTACAATGAGCAGTTCTTC.

The chain employs TRBV30 and TRBJ1-2, with a possible D match to TRBD1 (5 bases). With 0 bases removed from V and 4 bases from J, the gap between germline ends came to 24 bases. The CDR3 totals 18 residues. Germline V gene sequence: CDR1 GTSNPN, CDR2 SVGIG (reference sequence). The CDR3 region has the DNA TGTGCCTGGAGTGTATTGGGCATCAGACAGTCCCCTAGCTATGGCTACACCTTC. This codes for CAWSVLGIRQSPSYGYTF. The complete variable domain, with remaining parts taken from reference TRBV30 and TRBJ1-2, reads SQTIHQWPATLVQPVGSPLSLECTVEGTSNPNLYWYRQAAGRGLQLLFYSVGIGQISSEVPQNLSASRPQDRQFILSSKKLLLSDSGFYLCAWSVLGIRQSPSYGYTFGSGTRLTVV.

The rearrangement links TRBV7-3 to TRBJ2-2; maybe TRBD1 (5 bases). CDR1 is SGHTA and CDR2 is FQGTGA in the germline V gene. V was trimmed by 5 bases and J by 6 bases, leaving 10 bases between them. This CDR3 spans 13 amino acids. The DNA of the CDR3 is TGTGCCAGCAGCCCAGGGCCGGCCGGGGAGCTGTTTTTT. This encodes CASSPGPAGELFF.

The rearrangement joins TRBV5-6 to TRBJ1-2; D possibly corresponds to TRBD1 (6 bases). Trimming stripped 5 bases from V and 12 bases from J, with 14 bases between. Germline V gene data show CDR1 as SGHDT and CDR2 as YYEEEE. The length of the CDR3 is 11 residues. The CDR3 reads CASRSQGTHTF. In nucleotides, the CDR3 is TGTGCCAGCAGGTCACAGGGTACCCACACCTTC.

The rearrangement links TRBV14 to TRBJ2-2; 9 nucleotides line up with TRBD1. The V segment lost 0 bases and the J segment 3 bases; nucleotides outside the gene matches: 8. CDR1 is SGHDN, CDR2 FVKESK, per germline. The CDR3 has 18 residues. The CDR3 protein is CASSQDLFRTGDTGELFF. CDR3 in DNA: TGTGCCAGCAGCCAAGATTTGTTTCGGACAGGGGACACCGGGGAGCTGTTTTTT.

The chain couples TRBV4-1 to TRBJ2-3; D possibly corresponds to TRBD2 (6 bases). Trimming took off 1 base at V and 3 bases at J, with 14 bases between the two ends. The CDR3 totals 16 residues. The germline V gene encodes CDR1 MGHRA and CDR2 YSYEKL. Here the CDR3 reads CASSQALASSTDTQYF. The CDR3 DNA follows: TGCGCCAGCAGCCAAGCACTAGCCAGCTCAACAGATACGCAGTATTTT.